Listed below are T cell receptor beta chains from one sample, sequenced in a study of T-cell memory formation after mild COVID-19. TCRdb reprocessed the 5' RACE reads with MiXCR, giving one entry per CDR3 protein. The sample shows about 350,000 distinct CDR3 sequences, roughly 13% of them seen only once. Specimen: PBMCs or a T cell subset sorted from them (not recorded which). All receptors come from a man between 18 and 29 years old who had mild COVID-19 (a few samples of this study predate the infection). Cell type and time point are not known. CDR3s include the opening cysteine and the closing phenylalanine or tryptophan. A D gene is named only where the DNA matches it firmly. Clone size is stated in some rows and not others, as once, few, many or a class when expanded.

V	D	size	J	CDR3	DNA
TRBV29-1	.	.	TRBJ2-3	CSVCTGSADTQYF	TGCAGCGTTTGTACAGGGAGCGCAGATACGCAGTATTTT
TRBV12-5	.	.	TRBJ2-3	CASGLFPDTQYF	TGTGCTAGTGGTTTGTTCCCAGATACGCAGTATTTT
TRBV7-9	.	few	TRBJ2-7	CASSEQGGQYF	TGTGCCAGCAGCGAACAGGGAGGGCAGTACTTC
TRBV10-3	.	few	TRBJ2-5	CAISEGAQTPYQETQYF	TGTGCCATCAGTGAAGGGGCGCAAACACCGTACCAAGAGACCCAGTACTTC
TRBV2	.	many	TRBJ2-3	CASSEIRGDSAQYF	TGTGCCAGCAGTGAAATTCGTGGGGACTCAGCGCAGTATTTT
TRBV4-3	TRBD1	.	TRBJ1-6	CASSQEVAEGAAVLTPLHF	TGCGCCAGCAGCCAAGAGGTTGCGGAGGGGGCGGCCGTATTGACACCCCTCCACTTT
TRBV29-1	TRBD2	few	TRBJ2-2	CSARGGGTGELFF	TGCAGCGCCCGGGGGGGAGGAACCGGGGAGCTGTTTTTT
TRBV12-3/TRBV12-4	.	.	TRBJ2-5	CASSLAGGQLETQYF	TGTGCCAGCAGTTTAGCGGGGGGGCAGTTAGAGACCCAGTACTTC
TRBV5-1	.	few	TRBJ2-6	CASRFSSSGANVLTF	TGCGCCAGCAGATTCTCGAGCTCTGGGGCCAACGTCCTGACTTTC
TRBV7-9	TRBD2	.	TRBJ2-5	CASSQDGLATQETQYF	TGTGCCAGCAGCCAAGACGGACTAGCGACACAAGAGACCCAGTACTTC
TRBV6-4	.	.	TRBJ2-7	CASSVESGTYEQYF	TGTGCCAGCAGTGTGGAGAGTGGGACCTACGAGCAGTACTTC
TRBV6-4	.	.	TRBJ2-7	CASSVGLSYEQYF	TGTGCCAGCAGTGTGGGCCTTTCCTACGAGCAGTACTTC
TRBV11-2	TRBD2	few	TRBJ2-5	CASSFSGGGETQYF	TGTGCCAGCAGCTTTAGCGGGGGGGGAGAGACCCAGTACTTC
TRBV5-1	.	few	TRBJ1-2	CAITGDYGYTF	TGCGCCATCACGGGGGACTATGGCTACACCTTC
TRBV29-1	.	many	TRBJ1-1	CSVVSGRTEAFF	TGCAGCGTTGTCAGCGGCCGGACTGAAGCTTTCTTT
TRBV7-9	.	many	TRBJ2-5	CASGPEEGYQETQYF	TGTGCCAGCGGGCCAGAGGAGGGGTACCAAGAGACCCAGTACTTC
TRBV5-1	.	few	TRBJ2-2	CASSLFGAAGELFF	TGCGCCAGCAGCTTGTTCGGGGCCGCCGGGGAGCTGTTTTTT
TRBV4-1	.	few	TRBJ2-4	CASSQPSGFGGKNIQYF	TGCGCCAGCAGCCAACCTTCAGGGTTCGGGGGCAAAAACATTCAGTACTTC
TRBV5-5	.	few	TRBJ2-3	CASSLVVPADTQYF	TGTGCCAGCAGCTTGGTAGTCCCCGCAGATACGCAGTATTTT
TRBV20-1	.	many	TRBJ1-5	CSARDWGDRPQHF	TGCAGTGCTAGAGATTGGGGGGATCGGCCCCAGCATTTT
TRBV19	.	.	TRBJ2-5	CASRSTGGSETQYF	TGTGCCAGTAGATCTACCGGGGGCTCGGAGACCCAGTACTTC
TRBV9	TRBD1	few	TRBJ2-1	CASSADRGYSYNEQFF	TGTGCCAGCAGCGCCGACAGGGGCTACTCCTACAATGAGCAGTTCTTC
TRBV29-1	TRBD1	few	TRBJ2-2	CSVVPDRGLYTGELFF	TGCAGCGTTGTCCCGGACAGGGGGCTTTATACCGGGGAGCTGTTTTTT
TRBV7-3	.	.	TRBJ2-7	CASSLEGGAEQYF	TGTGCCAGCAGCTTAGAGGGGGGAGCCGAGCAGTACTTC
TRBV7-2	TRBD1	few	TRBJ1-2	CASSNRGQDYGYTF	TGTGCCAGCAGCAACAGGGGGCAAGACTATGGCTACACCTTC
TRBV6-2/TRBV6-3	.	few	TRBJ2-7	CASSRGQLYEQYF	TGTGCCAGCAGCCGCGGACAGCTCTACGAGCAGTACTTC
TRBV20-1	.	.	TRBJ2-3	CSARGDTQYF	TGCAGTGCTAGAGGAGATACGCAGTATTTT
TRBV29-1	.	.	TRBJ2-5	CSVPQGTQYF	TGCAGCGTTCCCCAGGGGACCCAGTACTTC
TRBV20-1	.	.	TRBJ1-1	CSANPDHNLRHTEAFF	TGCAGTGCTAACCCCGACCACAATTTGAGGCACACTGAAGCTTTCTTT
TRBV24-1	.	few	TRBJ2-1	CATSATLDYYNEQFF	TGTGCCACCAGTGCCACTCTGGACTACTACAATGAGCAGTTCTTC
TRBV4-1	TRBD2	.	TRBJ2-3	CASSQTPLGGTDTQYF	TGCGCCAGCAGCCAAACCCCCTTGGGGGGGACAGATACGCAGTATTTT
TRBV14	.	.	TRBJ1-2	CASSHKGPDSYGYTF	TGTGCCAGCAGCCATAAAGGACCCGATAGCTATGGCTACACCTTC
TRBV7-2	TRBD1	few	TRBJ1-2	CASSQGQIYGYTF	TGTGCCAGCAGCCAGGGACAGATCTATGGCTACACCTTC
TRBV7-2	TRBD1	few	TRBJ1-2	CASSSSPGQGAREGYTF	TGTGCCAGCAGCTCATCCCCGGGACAGGGGGCGCGTGAAGGCTACACCTTC
TRBV9	.	.	TRBJ2-5	CASSVAMASQETQYF	TGTGCCAGCAGCGTAGCCATGGCGTCCCAAGAGACCCAGTACTTC
TRBV6-2/TRBV6-3	TRBD2	few	TRBJ2-1	CASSTGTRDEQFF	TGTGCCAGCAGCACCGGGACTAGAGATGAGCAGTTCTTC
TRBV29-1	.	few	TRBJ1-2	CSESTAGSGYTF	TGCAGCGAATCCACAGCGGGGTCCGGCTACACCTTC
TRBV7-9	.	many	TRBJ1-4	CASSLVAGKEKLFF	TGTGCCAGCAGCTTAGTGGCGGGGAAAGAAAAACTGTTTTTT
TRBV29-1	TRBD2	few	TRBJ2-2	CSVDTGLFTGELFF	TGCAGCGTTGATACGGGACTATTCACCGGGGAGCTGTTTTTT
TRBV12-3/TRBV12-4	.	.	TRBJ1-5	CASSAEHSNQPQHF	TGTGCCAGCAGCGCGGAACATAGCAATCAGCCCCAGCATTTT
TRBV15	.	.	TRBJ1-6	CATTTSGGSYNSPLHF	TGTGCCACCACAACAAGTGGGGGCTCCTATAATTCACCCCTCCACTTT
TRBV11-1	.	many	TRBJ2-2	CASSLDLGGELFF	TGTGCCAGCAGCTTAGACTTAGGCGGGGAGCTGTTTTTT
TRBV4-2	.	few	TRBJ2-7	CASSQVGGGESYEQYF	TGTGCCAGCAGCCAAGTGGGCGGGGGCGAATCCTACGAGCAGTACTTC
TRBV6-2/TRBV6-3	.	.	TRBJ2-2	CASSYPSTTGELFF	TGTGCCAGCAGTTACCCGTCGACCACCGGGGAGCTGTTTTTT
TRBV12-3/TRBV12-4	.	.	TRBJ1-1	CASRQVAGTEAFF	TGTGCCAGCCGGCAGGTTGCGGGCACTGAAGCTTTCTTT